One and the same sample provided the 22 T cell receptor beta chains below, sequenced in a study of spatial heterogeneity in lung cancer. Study-wide findings and caveats: Tumoral mutation counts were tracked by counts of expanded intratumoral alpha and beta TCRs.

TCRdb itself ran the 5' RACE reads through MiXCR, one entry per CDR3 protein. Of just over 3,500 distinct CDR3 sequences in the sample, over 8.5% were seen once. These TCRs' antigens remain unknown. Time point meaning: sample taken at primary tumor resection. The sample here was lung tumor tissue, taken at surgery. These receptors were collected from a male donor with early-stage non-small cell lung cancer.

This clonotype was detected many times. Mismatch with germline at one junction end may stem from a read error. The rearrangement links TRBV4-3 to TRBJ2-1; 8 bases line up with TRBD1. CDR3 length: 12 residues. In germline, CDR1 is LGHNA, CDR2 YSLEER. This CDR3 reads CASSQDGTGLIF. The CDR3 DNA follows: TGCGCCAGCAGCCAAGACGGGACAGGATTAATCTTC.

By its share, this clonotype is medium-sized. V gene TRBV4-3 combines with J gene TRBJ1-5; D ambiguous. V shed 0 bases and J shed 3 bases, with 3 bases lying between them. CDR1 and CDR2 (germline): LGHNA, YSLEER. This CDR3 has 13 residues. Written as DNA, the CDR3 is TGCGCCAGCAGCCAAGAGGTCAATCAGCCCCAGCATTTT. Its translation is CASSQEVNQPQHF.

This clonotype was seen at least ten times. The rearrangement uses TRBV20-1 and TRBJ2-7; D is undetermined. V was clipped by 1 base and J by 5 bases, with 6 bases between them. This CDR3 has 11 amino acids. Germline CDR1 and CDR2: DFQATT and SNEGSKA (reference sequence). The CDR3 region has the DNA TGCAGTGCTAGAGTCCCTGACGAGCAGTACTTC. Residues: CSARVPDEQYF.

This clonotype was seen repeatedly, ten times or more. The chain recombines TRBV7-9 with TRBJ2-7; D gene unclear. The CDR3 is 12 amino acids. Germline assignment: CDR1 SEHNR and CDR2 FQNEAQ (reference sequence). V was clipped by 3 bases and J by 3 bases, with 6 bases between them. The CDR3, as DNA: TGTGCCAGCAGCTTTTCTATCTACGAGCAGTACTTC. It codes for CASSFSIYEQYF.

Relative to its sample, this clonotype is medium-sized. The chain couples TRBV5-4 to TRBJ2-7, with D unclear. V lost 0 bases and J 7 bases, leaving 11 bases between the germline ends. The CDR3 consists of 13 residues. Germline CDR1 reads SGHNT; CDR2 reads YYREEE (reference sequence). CDR3 sequence reads: CASSLDGGWEQYF. CDR3 sequence (DNA): TGTGCCAGCAGCTTGGATGGCGGATGGGAGCAGTACTTC.

This clonotype was counted at least ten times. The rearrangement joins TRBV5-4 to TRBJ2-7, with 11 bases matching TRBD2. This CDR3 spans 17 amino acids. J lost 3 bases, V lost 4 bases, and 12 bases had no gene match. Germline V gene data show CDR1 as SGHNT and CDR2 as YYREEE (reference sequence). For the CDR3, the DNA is TGTGCCAGCAGCGAAAAACTACTAGCGGGAGATTACTACGAGCAGTACTTC. Encoded protein: CASSEKLLAGDYYEQYF.

By sample fraction, this clonotype is medium-sized. This chain links TRBV3-1 with TRBJ2-7, with unresolved D. Germline CDR1 is LGHDT and CDR2 is YNNKEL (reference sequence). The ends were cut back, 4 bases at V and 6 bases at J, with 13 bases in the middle. The length of the CDR3 is 13 residues. Here the CDR3 DNA reads TGTGCCAGCAGCCCGTTTAGAGGCAGCGAGCAGTACTTC. Protein product: CASSPFRGSEQYF.

This clonotype is medium-sized by share. The rearrangement joins TRBV27 to TRBJ2-1, with D uncertain. Per the germline V gene, CDR1 is MNHEY and CDR2 is SMNVEV (reference sequence). Deletions cut 4 bases from V and 5 bases from J, with 18 bases between. The CDR3 has 16 amino acids. The CDR3 spells CASSSLRAFSDNEQFF. The DNA of the CDR3 is TGTGCCAGCAGTTCCCTCCGGGCTTTTTCTGACAATGAGCAGTTCTTC.

This chain uses TRBV12-3 or TRBV12-4 with TRBJ2-7; D might be TRBD2 (6 bases). There are 15 residues in the CDR3. V lost 2 bases to trimming and J lost 5 bases, with 16 bases between them. CDR3 residues: CASSLRQGGNDEQYF. The DNA for the CDR3 is TGTGCCAGCAGTTTAAGGCAGGGCGGGAACGACGAGCAGTACTTC.

The rearrangement uses TRBV6-5 and TRBJ2-1, with 8 bases identical to TRBD2. J lost 6 bases, V lost 2 bases, and 12 bases had no gene match. CDR3 size: 17 residues. Germline loops: CDR1 MNHEY, CDR2 SVGAGI. CDR3 in DNA: TGTGCCAGCAGTTACAGCCCCCCCGGGGGGGCTGGCAATGAGCAGTTCTTC. This encodes CASSYSPPGGAGNEQFF.

This clonotype is judged large. The gene calls are TRBV5-1 and TRBJ2-1; D remains unclear. V lost 5 bases, J lost 9 bases, and 15 bases lay in between. This CDR3 comprises 13 residues. The V gene's germline CDR1 is SGHRS and CDR2 YFSETQ. The CDR3 spells CASSRATSTEQFF. The CDR3 DNA sequence: TGCGCCAGCAGTCGCGCGACGTCCACTGAGCAGTTCTTC.

By share, this clonotype counts as medium-sized (0.01 to 0.1%). This chain links TRBV29-1 with TRBJ2-3; the match to TRBD2 covers 10 bases. Germline assignment: CDR1 SQVTM and CDR2 ANQGSEA. Germline trimming cut 3 bases from V and 0 bases from J; bases unmatched to any gene: 3. This CDR3 is built from 15 residues. The CDR3: CSVEASGSSTDTQYF. CDR3 nucleotide sequence: TGCAGCGTTGAGGCTAGCGGGAGTAGCACAGATACGCAGTATTTT.

This sequence joins TRBV29-1 and TRBJ2-3, with D hard to call. CDR3 length: 11 residues. Deletions cut 3 bases from V and 4 bases from J, with 5 bases between. The germline V gene has CDR1 SQVTM and CDR2 ANQGSEA. CDR3 in DNA: TGCAGCGTTGATCCCTCAGATACGCAGTATTTT. Translation gives CSVDPSDTQYF.

This clonotype is large by share. The chain has TRBV28 and TRBJ2-6; no firm D call. The germline CDR1 and CDR2 sequences are MDHEN and SYDVKM. The V and J ends lost 3 bases and 0 bases respectively, with 12 bases between them. The CDR3 covers 17 residues. This CDR3 is CASSFTDRSSGANVLTF. The CDR3 coding sequence is TGTGCCAGCAGTTTCACGGACCGCAGCTCTGGGGCCAACGTCCTGACTTTC.

By share of the sample, this clonotype is medium-sized (0.01 to 0.1%). V and J are TRBV9 and TRBJ2-1; D is unresolved. The CDR3 runs 17 residues. Germline V CDR1 and CDR2: SGDLS, YYNGEE. V lost 0 bases and J 1 base, leaving 14 bases between the germline ends. The CDR3 reads CASSVGAGYSSYNEQFF. The CDR3, as DNA: TGTGCCAGCAGCGTAGGGGCCGGTTATAGTTCCTACAATGAGCAGTTCTTC.

In its sample, this clonotype ranks as medium-sized (0.01 to 0.1%). The chain carries TRBV29-1 and TRBJ2-7, with 10 positions matching TRBD2. V was clipped by 5 bases and J by 0 bases; unmatched bases: 4. This CDR3 comprises 14 residues. CDR1 and CDR2 (germline): SQVTM, ANQGSEA. CDR3 region: CSVKGLASSYEQYF. The CDR3 DNA reads as TGCAGCGTTAAGGGACTAGCGAGCTCCTACGAGCAGTACTTC.

By share, this clonotype ranks as medium-sized. The gene calls are TRBV7-9 and TRBJ1-2; the D gene is possibly TRBD1 (6 bases). CDR3 length: 15 amino acids. Trimming removed 1 base from V and 5 bases from J, with 14 bases in between. Looked up from germline, CDR1 is SEHNR and CDR2 is FQNEAQ (reference sequence). The CDR3 sequence: CASSLDVGGTYGYTF. In DNA, the CDR3 is TGTGCCAGCAGCTTAGATGTAGGGGGAACGTATGGCTACACCTTC. Full variable domain (missing parts from reference TRBV7-9 and TRBJ1-2): DTGVSQNPRHKITKRGQNVTFRCDPISEHNRLYWYRQTLGQGPEFLTYFQNEAQLEKSRLLSDRFSAERPKGSFSTLEIQRTEQGDSAMYLCASSLDVGGTYGYTFGSGTRLTVV.

This clonotype was detected ten times or more. The V call is TRBV5-1, the J call TRBJ2-5; 10 bases are a match to TRBD2. Germline CDR1 is SGHRS and CDR2 is YFSETQ. Unmatched junction bases numbered 9, after V lost 1 base and J lost 0 bases. The CDR3 has 18 residues. The CDR3 protein is CASSLSTSGAGYQETQYF. CDR3 nucleotides: TGCGCCAGCAGCTTGTCTACTAGCGGGGCGGGGTACCAAGAGACCCAGTACTTC.

This clonotype is medium-sized. The chain has TRBV7-2 and TRBJ2-1; 7 positions match TRBD2. CDR3 length: 15 residues. Germline trimming cut 5 bases from V and 2 bases from J; bases unmatched to any gene: 6. CDR1 and CDR2 (germline): SGHTA, FQGNSA. The CDR3: CASSPARGAYNEQFF. CDR3 nucleotide sequence: TGTGCCAGCAGCCCCGCCCGGGGGGCCTACAATGAGCAGTTCTTC.

V is TRBV12-3 or TRBV12-4 and J is TRBJ1-4, with TRBD1 as a possible D gene (5 bases). The CDR3 is made up of 16 amino acids. V was clipped by 5 bases and J by 1 base, with 14 bases between them. CDR3 region: CASSLLQGGTNEKLFF. In DNA form, the CDR3 reads TGTGCCAGCAGTCTCCTCCAGGGAGGAACTAATGAAAAACTGTTTTTT.

This clonotype is labeled medium-sized (0.01 to 0.1%). V and J are TRBV27 and TRBJ2-1, with D perhaps assigned TRBD1 or TRBD2 (5 bases each). Trimming removed 8 bases at V and 5 bases at J, with 19 bases between. Germline CDR1 and CDR2: MNHEY and SMNVEV (reference sequence). The CDR3 contains 15 residues. This CDR3 is CASEKRRQGNNEQFF. The CDR3 region has the DNA TGTGCCAGCGAAAAGAGGAGGCAGGGCAACAATGAGCAGTTCTTC.

This clonotype qualifies as medium-sized (0.01 to 0.1%). The genes are TRBV15 and TRBJ2-5, with a weak D call TRBD1 (6 bases). Germline CDR1 is LNHNV and CDR2 is YYDKDF (reference sequence). This CDR3 contains 14 residues. The V end lost 11 bases, the J end lost 4 bases, and 20 bases lay between the germline ends. The DNA of the CDR3 is TGTGCCTCCCGATCAATGGGGGCCGGAGAGACCCAGTACTTC. As protein: CASRSMGAGETQYF.